Presented here are 2 T cell receptor beta chains from one specimen sequenced in a study of CD8 T cells in Susac syndrome (dated by TCRdb to the late 2010s). Library creation used the immunoSEQ multiplex PCR assay. RNA was extracted using the RNeasy kit, and roughly 0.5 to 1 ug of the RNA was reverse transcribed with random hexamers. TCRdb itself trimmed the public reads at Q25 with fastp, ran MiXCR and retained productive beta chains. For every CDR3 protein sequence, its rows merge into one entry that carries the most common genes and DNA. The sample yields about 190,000 distinct CDR3 sequences; approximately 95% were counted once. The top ten clones comprise approximately 0.16% of the sample. Sequencing input: CD8+ T cells from PBMCs. These TCRs come from a human donor with Susac syndrome.

The V and J genes are TRBV12-3 or TRBV12-4 and TRBJ2-1; 13 positions match TRBD2. This CDR3 spans 15 amino acids. The V and J ends lost 3 bases and 7 bases, in that order; junction bases with no gene match: 3. Written as DNA, the CDR3 is TGTGCCAGCAGTTTGGGACTAGCGGGGCTAAATGAGCAGTTCTTC. This encodes CASSLGLAGLNEQFF.

The chain uses TRBV4-2 and TRBJ2-1, with 13 bases lining up with TRBD2. Germline CDR1 is LGHNA and CDR2 is YNFKEQ. J gave up 7 bases and V 1 base, and 7 bases lay outside the gene matches. The CDR3 runs to 17 residues. The DNA of the CDR3 is TGTGCCAGCAGCCAAGGGTCGGGACTAGCGGGAATAAATGAGCAGTTCTTC. Its protein is CASSQGSGLAGINEQFF.